This T cell receptor beta chain is drawn from a study of OX40 agonist ivuxolimab in advanced cancers. Study-level background: Patients received ivuxolimab, an agonistic anti-OX40 (CD134) antibody. The group had a mean age of 60 years, ranged from roughly 23 to 90, and was 80% to 85% male.

V was cut by 5 bases and J by 2 bases, with 10 bases left in between. CDR1 and CDR2 from the germline V gene are PRHDT and FYEKMQ (reference sequence). The CDR3 totals 14 residues. Drawing of blood for sampling happened at baseline, at cycle 4 day 1, and at cycle 7 day 1. With regard to this clone: Antigen unknown.

The study, taken as a whole, reports: The authors did not determine the antigen specificity of the expanded peripheral T cells.

The method was immunoSEQ multiplex PCR; TCRdb's version includes in-frame clones alone and lacks a portion of them. This sample has about 49,000 clones, with approximately 81% found just once. This TCR derives from an adult with an advanced solid tumor such as melanoma, head and neck, liver or kidney cancer. Sequences were derived from CD4+ or CD8+ T cells sorted from blood, sampled in a trial of the OX40 agonist ivuxolimab. The genes are TRBV13 and TRBJ1-3; D uncertain. This chain's CDR3 is CASSPRSPGNTIYF. The DNA of the CDR3 is TGTGCCAGCAGCCCGCGGTCGCCTGGAAACACCATATATTTT.